These 20 T cell receptor beta chains share one sample of origin, sequenced in a study of OX40 agonist ivuxolimab in advanced cancers. Sequenced by immunoSEQ multiplex PCR; TCRdb stores in-frame clones only, minus some. The sample lists about 69,000 clones, around 90% seen once, with about 10% in the top ten. This specimen consisted of CD4+ or CD8+ T cells sorted from blood, obtained in a trial of the OX40 agonist ivuxolimab. The receptors derive from an adult with an advanced solid tumor such as melanoma, head and neck, liver or kidney cancer.

This clone occurred once. This chain joins TRBV2 and TRBJ2-5; perhaps TRBD1 as D (6 bases). This CDR3 region has 14 residues. V gave up 6 bases and J gave up 2 bases, with 13 bases separating them. Germline CDR1 and CDR2: SNHLY and FYNNEI. The CDR3 protein is CASSQGSGQETQYF. The DNA of the CDR3 is TGTGCCAGCAGCCAGGGGAGTGGGCAAGAGACCCAGTACTTC.

This clone has more than one count but fewer than ten. CDR3 protein: CASSFPSTTNEKLFF. CDR3 bases: TGTGCCAGCAGCTTCCCGTCGACAACTAATGAAAAACTGTTTTTT. The rearrangement joins TRBV7-9 to TRBJ1-4; no firm D call. Germline CDR1 reads SEHNR; CDR2 reads FQNEAQ (reference sequence). V lost 3 bases to trimming and J lost 0 bases, with 8 bases between them. The CDR3 loop spans 15 amino acids.

The rearrangement links TRBV5-8 to TRBJ2-7; possibly TRBD2 for D (6 bases). The CDR3 runs to 16 residues. In germline, CDR1 is SGHTS, CDR2 YDEGEE. V lost 3 bases, J lost 3 bases, and 19 bases lay in between. CDR3 in DNA: TGTGCCAGCAGCTCGCGGGATGGGGGGAGGTTCTACGAGCAGTACTTC. Its translation is CASSSRDGGRFYEQYF.

This clone has a handful of counts. This rearrangement joins TRBV2 to TRBJ1-5; no clear D gene. CDR1 and CDR2 from the germline V gene are SNHLY and FYNNEI. V lost 4 bases and J lost 0, with 16 bases in between. CDR3 size: 17 residues. This CDR3 is CASSVGRRDYSNQPQHF. CDR3 DNA sequence: TGTGCCAGCAGTGTTGGCAGGCGAGACTATAGCAATCAGCCCCAGCATTTT.

This chain joins TRBV4-1 and TRBJ2-5, with D maybe TRBD1 (6 bases). The closer fit of TRBJ2-7 to the DNA end suggests the J call may be wrong. Germline CDR1 reads MGHRA; CDR2 reads YSYEKL. The CDR3 is 15 amino acids. Here the CDR3 reads CASSQGGTTAYEQYF. The CDR3 DNA reads TGCGCCAGCAGCCAAGGTGGGACAACTGCCTACGAGCAGTACTTC.

The genes are TRBV4-2 and TRBJ2-2, with TRBD2 matching over 7 bases. The V segment lost 4 bases and the J segment 4 bases; nucleotides outside the gene matches: 9. This CDR3 has 16 amino acids. Looked up from germline, CDR1 is LGHNA and CDR2 is YNFKEQ. The CDR3, as DNA: TGTGCCAGCAGCCCCTTGGGGGAGGGATCCACCGGGGAGCTGTTTTTT. Protein product: CASSPLGEGSTGELFF.

This clone was found once. V and J are TRBV7-3 and TRBJ2-2, with D unclear. Trimming left V 5 bases short and J 4 bases short, with 14 bases between. Germline CDR1 is SGHTA and CDR2 is FQGTGA. The CDR3 loop spans 15 amino acids. CDR3 region: CASSPSTNPTGELFF. DNA of the CDR3: TGTGCCAGCAGCCCCAGCACTAACCCCACCGGGGAGCTGTTTTTT.

This chain connects TRBV4-1 to TRBJ2-7; D remains unclear. The CDR3 consists of 12 residues. The V end lost 4 bases, the J end lost 6 bases, and 10 bases lay between the germline ends. The germline gives CDR1 MGHRA, CDR2 YSYEKL. DNA of the CDR3: TGCGCCAGCAGCCCCTCAGGCGGCGAGCAGTACTTC. Protein: CASSPSGGEQYF.

CDR3 in amino acids: CASSLNYGNTGELFF. The CDR3 nucleotides are TGTGCCAGCAGCTTAAATTACGGGAACACCGGGGAGCTGTTTTTT. The chain has TRBV7-9 and TRBJ2-2; D remains ambiguous. V was clipped by 2 bases and J by 1 base, with 8 bases between them. Per germline, CDR1 SEHNR and CDR2 FQNEAQ (reference sequence). The CDR3 loop spans 15 amino acids.

The rearrangement uses TRBV6-5 and TRBJ1-4; 8 bases are a match to TRBD1. CDR3 size: 14 residues. The V gene end was trimmed by 4 bases and the J gene end by 7 bases; junction bases not matched to a gene: 5. Germline CDR1 reads MNHEY; CDR2 reads SVGAGI. The CDR3 sequence is CASSSGGAGEKLFF. Here the CDR3 DNA reads TGTGCCAGCAGTTCAGGGGGCGCGGGTGAAAAACTGTTTTTT.

The chain employs TRBV29-1 and TRBJ2-7, with a weak D call TRBD1 (6 bases). V gave up 7 bases and J gave up 3 bases, with 13 bases separating them. CDR1 and CDR2 (germline): SQVTM, ANQGSEA. The CDR3 covers 12 residues. The CDR3 DNA reads as TGCAGCGCCCAGTCAGGGGACTACGAGCAGTACTTC. Protein sequence: CSAQSGDYEQYF.

The J gene is TRBJ2-3, the V gene TRBV19, with D perhaps matching TRBD1 (5 bases). Trimming pared 1 base from V and 2 bases from J, leaving 10 bases between. Germline V lookup: CDR1 LNHDA, CDR2 SQIVND (reference sequence). The CDR3 extends over 15 amino acids. CDR3 coding DNA: TGTGCCAGTAGTATAGGCAGGGCCCTCACAGATACGCAGTATTTT. Residues: CASSIGRALTDTQYF.

The chain employs TRBV6-5 and TRBJ2-1; 8 bases match TRBD2. The CDR3 contains 16 residues. V was pared by 4 bases and J by 1 base, with 6 bases of the junction left unmatched. Germline V gene sequence: CDR1 MNHEY, CDR2 SVGAGI. CDR3 amino acids: CASSSSLAGSYNEQFF. CDR3 nucleotides: TGTGCCAGCAGTTCTTCCCTAGCGGGTTCCTACAATGAGCAGTTCTTC.

This clone was found once. The chain recombines TRBV7-9 with TRBJ2-2; 7 nucleotides align to TRBD2. With V trimmed by 5 bases and J by 7 bases, 7 bases remained unmatched. Germline lookup yields CDR1 SEHNR and CDR2 FQNEAQ (reference sequence). The CDR3 has 14 residues. DNA for the CDR3: TGTGCCAGCAGCCCCCGGACTAGAAACGGGGAGCTGTTTTTT. This translates into CASSPRTRNGELFF. The whole variable domain, remainder taken from reference TRBV7-9 and TRBJ2-2, is DTGVSQNPRHKITKRGQNVTFRCDPISEHNRLYWYRQTLGQGPEFLTYFQNEAQLEKSRLLSDRFSAERPKGSFSTLEIQRTEQGDSAMYLCASSPRTRNGELFFGEGSRLTVL.

The V and J genes are TRBV5-1 and TRBJ1-3; TRBD1 aligns across 7 bases. Germline assignment: CDR1 SGHRS and CDR2 YFSETQ. The CDR3 runs to 16 residues. After removal of 5 bases from V and 0 bases from J, the junction contained 8 bases not matched to a gene. The CDR3 DNA is TGCGCCAGCAGTGATCTGGGACAGACCTCTGGAAACACCATATATTTT. Amino acid sequence: CASSDLGQTSGNTIYF. The full variable domain, its missing parts supplied by reference TRBV5-1 and TRBJ1-3, is KAGVTQTPRYLIKTRGQQVTLSCSPISGHRSVSWYQQTPGQGLQFLFEYFSETQRNKGNFPGRFSGRQFSNSRSEMNVSTLELGDSALYLCASSDLGQTSGNTIYFGEGSWLTVV.

The V and J genes are TRBV4-2 and TRBJ2-5; D might be TRBD1 (6 bases). This CDR3 is built from 19 residues. Germline V gene lookup returns CDR1 LGHNA and CDR2 YNFKEQ. Trimming stripped 0 bases from V and 5 bases from J, with 25 bases between. The CDR3 protein is CASSQDLKDGTRSRETQYF. CDR3 coding DNA: TGTGCCAGCAGCCAAGATTTGAAGGACGGGACAAGGTCCAGGGAGACCCAGTACTTC.

The chain couples TRBV5-1 to TRBJ2-3; TRBD2 agrees at 8 bases. V lost 0 bases and J lost 2; bases outside the gene matches: 5. This CDR3 is built from 16 residues. Germline V gene sequence: CDR1 SGHRS, CDR2 YFSETQ. The CDR3 protein is CASSLATSGLTDTQYF. DNA of the CDR3: TGCGCCAGCAGCTTGGCCACTAGCGGACTCACAGATACGCAGTATTTT.

The chain has TRBV5-5 and TRBJ1-2; no reliable D call. Looked up from germline, CDR1 is SGHKS and CDR2 is YYEKEE (reference sequence). Trimming took off 1 base at V and 8 bases at J, with 12 bases between the two ends. This CDR3 is 13 amino acids long. The CDR3 spells CASSLSHTGGYTF. The DNA for the CDR3 is TGTGCCAGCAGCTTGAGTCATACCGGGGGCTACACCTTC.

The gene calls are TRBV7-2 and TRBJ2-5; D possibly uses TRBD1 or TRBD2 (7 bases each). The length of the CDR3 is 12 residues. The V and J ends lost 5 bases and 7 bases respectively, with 11 bases between them. The V gene's germline CDR1 is SGHTA and CDR2 FQGNSA. The CDR3 bases are TGTGCCAGCAGCATCAGGGGGGGGACCCAGTACTTC. Protein sequence: CASSIRGGTQYF.

The chain links TRBV5-1 to TRBJ1-1; D not certain. This CDR3 has 14 residues. V gave up 0 bases and J gave up 2 bases, with 8 bases separating them. The V gene's germline CDR1 is SGHRS and CDR2 YFSETQ. CDR3 in DNA: TGCGCCAGCAGCTTGGAGGTCCTAAACACTGAAGCTTTCTTT. Translated, it gives CASSLEVLNTEAFF.